Included here is one TCR beta chain sequence, with context. Antigen: not known. This specimen belongs to a study of identifying expanded T cells in peripheral blood. Overall study results and limits: Clone count variance between approximately two-week samples rose with total template count.

Repertoires were generated with immunoSEQ multiplex PCR, while TCRdb's copy carries only in-frame clones and drops some. The table shows some 120,000 clones, with approximately 80% occurring only once. Collection occurred without any documented infections or immune events in donors. The CDR3 length is 16 residues. Germline V gene sequence: CDR1 MNHEY, CDR2 SVGAGI. Trimming took 4 bases from V and 1 from J, leaving 13 bases between them. The sequenced sample was blood. This TCR was recovered from a person aged 18 to 70 in good health. The V call is TRBV6-5, the J call TRBJ2-2; D remains ambiguous. The CDR3 sequence: CASSLRPTRNTGELFF. DNA of the CDR3: TGTGCCAGCAGTTTACGTCCCACACGGAACACCGGGGAGCTGTTTTTT.